The clone carrying this T cell receptor beta chain has ten or more counts. What it recognizes is unknown. CDR1 and CDR2 from the germline V gene are DFQATT and SNEGSKA (reference sequence). Trimming cost V 1 base and J 3 bases, with 7 bases left between them. This CDR3 spans 12 amino acids. This specimen comes from a study of T-cell memory formation after mild COVID-19. Study-level points and caveats: Later expanders leaned toward CD4+, whereas clones contracting from day 15 to 85 were balanced CD4/CD8.

The TCR alpha and TCR beta cDNA libraries, bearing sample barcodes and UMIs, were generated by 5'RACE using constant-segment primers. TCRdb re-derived calls from the 5' RACE reads in MiXCR, one entry per CDR3 protein. The sample carries under 550,000 distinct CDR3 sequences, 15% to 20% recorded once. The V and J genes are TRBV20-1 and TRBJ2-7, with D perhaps TRBD1 (5 bases). The source of this sequence is an adult woman who had mild COVID-19 (a few samples of this study predate the infection). Cell type and time point are not known. Material for sequencing was PBMCs or a T cell subset sorted from them (not recorded which). The CDR3 DNA sequence: TGCAGTGCTAGAGTGACAGACTACGAGCAGTACTTC. Its protein product is CSARVTDYEQYF.